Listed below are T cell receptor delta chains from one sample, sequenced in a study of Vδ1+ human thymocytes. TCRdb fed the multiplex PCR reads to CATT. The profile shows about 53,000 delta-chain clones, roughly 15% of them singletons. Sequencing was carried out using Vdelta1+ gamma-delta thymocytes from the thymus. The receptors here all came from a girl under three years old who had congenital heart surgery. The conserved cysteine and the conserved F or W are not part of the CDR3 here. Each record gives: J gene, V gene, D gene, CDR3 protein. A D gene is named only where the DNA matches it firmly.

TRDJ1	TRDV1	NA	ALGEPRNGDPYTDKLI
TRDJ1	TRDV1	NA	ALGELVGSPKGPDKLI
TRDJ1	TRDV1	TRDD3	ALGESLPFPLLGDTVYTDKLI
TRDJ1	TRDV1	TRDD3	ALGEPRGYAFDKLI
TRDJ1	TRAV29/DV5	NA	AASAYYKLI
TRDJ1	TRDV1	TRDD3	ALGKGRTGGLRSLYTDKLI
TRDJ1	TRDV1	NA	ALGELPSSDPITGSLKLI
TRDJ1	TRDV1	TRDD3	ALGGILTGGYTDKLI
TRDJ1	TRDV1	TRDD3	ALGVTRGIRHTDKLI
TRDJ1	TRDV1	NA	ALGELGYTDKLI
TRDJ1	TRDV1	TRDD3	ALGEAPTLLGPVKLI
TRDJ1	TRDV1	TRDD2	ALGERPSSTSGHPYTDKLI
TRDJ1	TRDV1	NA	ALGELITTLSCPTDKLI
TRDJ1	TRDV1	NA	ALGEFAFTRATDKLI
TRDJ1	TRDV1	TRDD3	ALGERGMPVLADKLI
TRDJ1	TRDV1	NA	ALGDCLVDLHLTDKLI
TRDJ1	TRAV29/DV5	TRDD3	AASVNNLGDQDADKLI
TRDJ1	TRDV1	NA	ALGDLFLREDWGVTDKLI
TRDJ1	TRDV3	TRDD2	AFPFLTLVRSDKLI
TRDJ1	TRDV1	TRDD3	ALGELAIPFYWGIPSAHTDKLI
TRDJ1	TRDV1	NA	ALGEFPLLGSYTDKLI
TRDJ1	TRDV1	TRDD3	ALGEPLTGLLGDDTDKPI
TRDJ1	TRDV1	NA	ALGEVTKMRISTENYHQYDKLI
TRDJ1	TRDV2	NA	ACDTGMGWGPSPTDKLI
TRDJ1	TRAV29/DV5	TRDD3	AASRKGPRRGILVDTDKLI
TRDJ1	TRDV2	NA	ACDMVLMLTCDADKLI
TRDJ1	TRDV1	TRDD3	ALGEEGPRVYLGDTSDKLI
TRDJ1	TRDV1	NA	ALGEQILLSDGSQSTDKLI
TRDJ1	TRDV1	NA	ALGERSYWTYKLI
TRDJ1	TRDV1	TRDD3	ALGERGTRYWGTHLYTDKLI
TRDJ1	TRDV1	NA	ALGELCVLGTYTDKLI
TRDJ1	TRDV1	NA	ALGEDDLVVLRGTDKLI
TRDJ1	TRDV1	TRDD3	ALGEWGTPTKYWGIPTDKLI
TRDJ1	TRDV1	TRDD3	ALGACSPPYWGIGGADKLI
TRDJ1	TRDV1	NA	ALGDGLPTNGQRTGDTGTDKLI
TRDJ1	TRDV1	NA	ALGELRPGEHTDKLI